Sequencing of this T cell receptor (beta chain) was carried out in a study of shared clonotypes between healthy human individuals. This CDR3 is 16 amino acids long. V was clipped by 4 bases and J by 4 bases; unmatched bases: 11. Germline V gene lookup returns CDR1 MNHEY and CDR2 SMNVEV (reference sequence). Positively selected for CCR7, the CD45RO-negative cells used as naive CD8 cells excluded terminally differentiated effector memory CD45RA+ cells. Execution of the assay was at deep level. TCRdb's copy holds only in-frame clones and misses some; the assay was immunoSEQ multiplex PCR. The sample lists around 2,000,000 clones; 93% were seen once.

The receptor was isolated from a young man in good health. Some clones in this sample may be carry-over from other donors' samples. The chain uses TRBV27 and TRBJ2-7; TRBD2 aligns across 9 bases. What was sequenced was naive CD8+ T cells from PBMCs. The CDR3 DNA reads TGTGCCAGCAGTTCTCCCTCGCGGGAGGGTTGGTACGAGCAGTACTTC. Translated: CASSSPSREGWYEQYF.